Each of the 20 T cell receptor beta chains below was sequenced from the same sample in a study of ipilimumab plus nivolumab after autologous stem cell transplantation. This table comes from immunoSEQ multiplex PCR, and its TCRdb copy is limited to in-frame clones, with some not included. The sample records fewer than 25,000 clones, under 75% being singletons. The material was PBMCs, obtained in a trial of ipilimumab plus nivolumab as post-transplant consolidation. The receptors were gathered from a male donor with diffuse large B-cell lymphoma.

Judged by abundance, this clone is medium-sized. The DNA of the CDR3 is TGTGCCAGCAGCTTAACTAGCGGCACCGGGGAGCTGTTTTTT. Protein product: CASSLTSGTGELFF. The V gene is TRBV7-3, the J gene TRBJ2-2, with D perhaps matching TRBD2 (6 bases). The CDR3 extends over 14 amino acids. Germline V gene sequence: CDR1 SGHTA, CDR2 FQGTGA. V was shortened by 0 bases and J by 4 bases, with 6 bases between the two germline ends.

The chain couples TRBV29-1 to TRBJ2-1; D perhaps matches TRBD1 (6 bases). The V gene lost 3 bases and the J gene lost 0 bases, with 12 bases spanning the gap. Looked up from germline, CDR1 is SQVTM and CDR2 is ANQGSEA. CDR3 size: 15 residues. The CDR3 loop reads CSVENRVSSYNEQFF. DNA for the CDR3: TGCAGCGTTGAGAACAGGGTCAGCTCCTACAATGAGCAGTTCTTC.

This clone was detected only a few times. CDR3 bases: TGCGCCAGCAGCTTGGACAGAGCCTCTGGAAACACCATATATTTT. This translates into CASSLDRASGNTIYF. The chain joins TRBV5-1 to TRBJ1-3; D call uncertain. Germline CDR1 reads SGHRS; CDR2 reads YFSETQ. The CDR3 is 15 amino acids. V gave up 0 bases and J gave up 0 bases, with 7 bases separating them.

The chain carries TRBV7-9 and TRBJ2-4, with D possibly TRBD1 on 5 matching bases. Germline V CDR1 and CDR2: SEHNR, FQNEAQ (reference sequence). The CDR3 spans 14 residues. The ends were cut back, 1 base at V and 6 bases at J, with 10 bases in the middle. Here the CDR3 DNA reads TGTGCCAGCAGCTTAGAGGTGACAGTAAACATTCAGTACTTC. Translating it yields CASSLEVTVNIQYF.

In this sample, this clone turned up a few times. The chain is built from TRBV14 and TRBJ1-6; D is ambiguous. The germline V gene encodes CDR1 SGHDN and CDR2 FVKESK. V was trimmed by 0 bases and J by 3 bases, leaving 6 bases between them. CDR3 length equals 15 residues. CDR3 region: CASSQDGLYNSPLHF. For the CDR3, the DNA is TGTGCCAGCAGCCAAGATGGGCTCTATAATTCACCCCTCCACTTT.

This chain connects TRBV15 to TRBJ2-4; the D gene is possibly TRBD2 (7 bases). V was shortened by 1 base and J by 5 bases, with 9 bases between the two germline ends. Germline-derived CDR1 and CDR2 are LNHNV and YYDKDF (reference sequence). This CDR3 has 14 residues. The CDR3 is CATSRVGGENIQYF. DNA for the CDR3: TGTGCCACCAGCAGAGTAGGGGGGGAAAACATTCAGTACTTC.

The gene calls are TRBV13 and TRBJ2-2, with a possible D match to TRBD1 (6 bases). V was cut by 5 bases and J by 7 bases, with 26 bases left in between. The length of the CDR3 is 18 residues. Germline loops: CDR1 PRHDT, CDR2 FYEKMQ (reference sequence). The CDR3 sequence is CASSLGKGGDSFIGELFF. CDR3 in DNA: TGTGCCAGCAGCCTTGGAAAAGGGGGAGATTCGTTTATCGGGGAGCTGTTTTTT.

CDR3 amino acids: CASSYSDVRSDTQYF. The CDR3 DNA reads TGTGCCAGCAGTTACTCGGATGTAAGGTCAGATACGCAGTATTTT. The V and J genes are TRBV6-5 and TRBJ2-3; no clear D. CDR1 and CDR2 from the germline V gene are MNHEY and SVGAGI. CDR3 length: 15 residues. Trimming stripped 0 bases from V and 4 bases from J, with 11 bases between.

The gene calls are TRBV5-1 and TRBJ2-1; 8 bases are shared with TRBD2. With 3 bases clipped from V and 4 bases from J, the junction kept 3 bases outside the gene matches. Per germline, CDR1 SGHRS and CDR2 YFSETQ. CDR3 length: 14 residues. The chain's CDR3 is CASSSAGAYNEQFF. In nucleotides, the CDR3 is TGCGCCAGCAGCTCAGCGGGAGCTTACAATGAGCAGTTCTTC.

This clone occurred a few times. This rearrangement joins TRBV20-1 to TRBJ2-7, with unresolved D. In germline, CDR1 is DFQATT, CDR2 SNEGSKA (reference sequence). CDR3 length equals 11 residues. Between the trimmed V and J ends, which lost 3 bases and 4 bases, there was a span of 7 bases. This chain's CDR3 is CSASLPYEQYF. Written as DNA, the CDR3 is TGCAGTGCTAGTCTCCCGTACGAGCAGTACTTC.

V is TRBV29-1 and J is TRBJ2-5, with D perhaps matching TRBD1 or TRBD2 (5 bases each). From germline, CDR1 is SQVTM and CDR2 ANQGSEA. V was trimmed by 7 bases and J by 3 bases, leaving 12 bases between them. CDR3 size: 12 residues. As DNA, the CDR3 is TGCAGCGGTGGGGGTAGCGAAGAGACCCAGTACTTC. Translated, it gives CSGGGSEETQYF.

The genes are TRBV15 and TRBJ2-5; D unclear. In germline, CDR1 is LNHNV, CDR2 YYDKDF (reference sequence). The CDR3 length is 12 residues. Trimming shortened V by 5 bases and J by 7 bases, and 11 bases separated the two germline ends. The CDR3 nucleotides read TGTGCCACCAGCCCTCGTTATTGGACCCAGTACTTC. It codes for CATSPRYWTQYF.

This chain connects TRBV5-1 to TRBJ2-3; D remains unclear. From germline, CDR1 is SGHRS and CDR2 YFSETQ. The CDR3 covers 13 residues. V dropped 1 base and J dropped 0 bases, with 3 bases sitting between them. CDR3 DNA sequence: TGCGCCAGCAGCTTGAGCAGCACAGATACGCAGTATTTT. It yields the protein CASSLSSTDTQYF.

The J gene is TRBJ2-7, the V gene TRBV4-2; D call uncertain. V dropped 0 bases and J dropped 5 bases, with 8 bases sitting between them. Germline CDR1 and CDR2: LGHNA and YNFKEQ. The CDR3 runs to 13 residues. In DNA form, the CDR3 reads TGTGCCAGCAGCCAAGATCAGGCGAACGAGCAGTACTTC. It yields the protein CASSQDQANEQYF.

The chain employs TRBV27 and TRBJ1-1; 7 nucleotides line up with TRBD1. Germline V CDR1 and CDR2: MNHEY, SMNVEV (reference sequence). Trimming at V came to 0 bases and at J to 1 base, leaving 5 bases not matched to a gene. This CDR3 is built from 16 residues. This CDR3 reads CASSLSPGQPNTEAFF. The CDR3 DNA reads as TGTGCCAGCAGTTTATCCCCGGGACAGCCGAACACTGAAGCTTTCTTT.

This chain joins TRBV15 and TRBJ2-1; D may correspond to TRBD1 or TRBD2 (5 bases each). Trimming took off 7 bases at V and 2 bases at J, with 12 bases between the two ends. The CDR3 spans 14 residues. CDR1 LNHNV and CDR2 YYDKDF come from the germline V gene (reference sequence). The CDR3 loop is CATTWDDAYNEQFF. The CDR3 nucleotides read TGTGCCACCACCTGGGACGACGCCTACAATGAGCAGTTCTTC.

The chain combines TRBV21-1 with TRBJ2-7; the table's TRBD1 call for D was not verified on the DNA. TRBV21-1 is deemed a pseudogene. This CDR3 contains 14 residues. DNA for the CDR3: TGTGCCAGCAGCAAAAGGGACAGAACCTGGGAGCAGTACTTC. Translated, it gives CASSKRDRTWEQYF.

The V gene is TRBV2, the J gene TRBJ2-5; D remains ambiguous. CDR3 size: 11 residues. Germline V gene lookup returns CDR1 SNHLY and CDR2 FYNNEI. Trimming took 1 base from V and 12 from J, leaving 9 bases between them. CDR3: CASSEEAVEYF. In DNA form, the CDR3 reads TGTGCCAGCAGTGAAGAGGCCGTGGAGTACTTC.

In this sample, this clone turned up once. The chain has TRBV7-9 and TRBJ1-3, with 7 nucleotides matching TRBD1. Per the germline V gene, CDR1 is SEHNR and CDR2 is FQNEAQ (reference sequence). The CDR3 covers 15 residues. With V trimmed by 5 bases and J by 0 bases, 4 bases remained unmatched. This chain's CDR3 is CASSPTGSSGNTIYF. The CDR3 nucleotides are TGTGCCAGCAGCCCGACAGGGAGCTCTGGAAACACCATATATTTT.

The chain carries TRBV27 and TRBJ2-5; 10 positions agree with TRBD2. The ends lost 4 bases at V and 4 bases at J; junction bases unmatched: 12. Germline V CDR1 and CDR2: MNHEY, SMNVEV (reference sequence). The CDR3 runs 17 residues. CDR3 sequence: CASSSPRTSGAGETQYF. For the CDR3, the DNA is TGTGCCAGCAGTTCCCCTCGAACTAGCGGGGCGGGAGAGACCCAGTACTTC.